Below, one T cell receptor (beta chain) is given with its context. No antigen is known for it. What was sequenced were expressed TCRB transcripts, since all of the isolated RNA had been reverse transcribed. The data were produced by immunoSEQ multiplex PCR, yet TCRdb's version contains in-frame clones alone and is incomplete. Of 620,000 or so clones in the sample, 15% to 19% were seen once. This sample is part of a study of beta chain features in type 1 diabetes. Study-level findings and limits: Whether HLA type influences TCRB rearrangement remained unresolved here.

Germline CDR1 LGHNA, CDR2 YSLEER. V lost 1 base, J lost 3 bases, and 6 bases lay in between. The CDR3 contains 13 residues. V and J are TRBV4-3 and TRBJ1-2; D call uncertain. The TCR sequence derives from a man between 18 and 35 years old in good health. Sequencing was performed on naive CD4+ T cells from blood. CDR3 DNA sequence: TGCGCCAGCAGCCAAGGACGCCACTATGGCTACACCTTC. It specifies CASSQGRHYGYTF.